These 17 T cell receptor beta chains share one sample of origin, sequenced in a study of molecular identifiers for immune sequencing clone quantification. TCRdb analysed the PCR reads with MiXCR anew, one entry per CDR3 protein. In the table there are some 93,000 distinct CDR3 sequences, around 20% of which are singletons. Sample: naive CD8+ T cells from blood, with Jurkat cell RNA spiked in. Specified subset: FACS-sorted CD8+CD4-CCR7+CD45RA+ naive T cells. All receptors derive from a human donor in good health. Some libraries in this study had Jurkat cell RNA spiked in.

The chain joins TRBV6-5 to TRBJ2-1; tentatively, D is TRBD1 or TRBD2 (5 bases each). Trimming left V 0 bases short and J 8 bases short, with 8 bases between. The germline CDR1 and CDR2 sequences are MNHEY and SVGAGI. The CDR3 runs 13 residues. CDR3 residues: CASSYSRGDEQFF. The CDR3, as DNA: TGTGCCAGCAGTTACTCCAGAGGGGATGAGCAGTTCTTC.

The genes are TRBV29-1 and TRBJ2-2; tentative D call: TRBD2 (5 bases). The CDR3 extends over 12 amino acids. Trimming pared 5 bases from V and 3 bases from J, leaving 7 bases between. The V gene's germline CDR1 is SQVTM and CDR2 ANQGSEA. The CDR3 coding sequence is TGCAGCGTTCGGGGATACACCGGGGAGCTGTTTTTT. Translation: CSVRGYTGELFF.

The chain uses TRBV7-2 and TRBJ2-7; D unclear. Germline V gene data show CDR1 as SGHTA and CDR2 as FQGNSA. V was shortened by 3 bases and J by 5 bases, with 11 bases between the two germline ends. This CDR3 comprises 13 residues. CDR3 region: CASSFRDGDEQYF. In nucleotides, the CDR3 is TGTGCCAGCAGCTTCCGCGATGGCGACGAGCAGTACTTC.

This clonotype appeared many times. An end of the junction does not agree with germline; a read error may underlie this. J is TRBJ1-1 and V is TRBV5-4, with D perhaps TRBD1 (5 bases). This CDR3 is 15 amino acids long. Germline CDR1 reads SGHNT; CDR2 reads YYREEE (reference sequence). In nucleotides, the CDR3 is TGTGCCAGCAGTTTGGCCGGGACTTTGAACACTGAAGCTTTCTTT. This gives the protein CASSLAGTLNTEAFF.

About this clonotype: A much larger clone differs from this one at a single base, so this may be a read error. This chain links TRBV15 with TRBJ1-5, with D possibly matching TRBD1 (6 bases). Between the trimmed V and J ends, which lost 1 base and 5 bases, there was a span of 12 bases. This CDR3 region has 15 residues. Germline V gene lookup returns CDR1 LNHNV and CDR2 YYDKDF (reference sequence). This chain's CDR3 is CATSRVETGDQPQHF. The CDR3, as DNA: TGTGCCACCAGCAGAGTCGAGACAGGTGATCAGCCCCAGCATTTT.

This clonotype appeared many times. The J gene is TRBJ2-1, the V gene TRBV11-3; D might be TRBD2 (5 bases). Trimming stripped 1 base from V and 8 bases from J, with 9 bases between. CDR1 and CDR2 (germline): SGHNT, YENEEA. CDR3 length equals 13 residues. CDR3 in DNA: TGTGCCAGCAGCTTAGGCCTAGCCTATGAGCAGTTCTTC. Translation: CASSLGLAYEQFF.

This clonotype was seen repeatedly, ten times or more. The rearrangement uses TRBV4-3 and TRBJ2-7; D unresolved. The V gene's germline CDR1 is LGHNA and CDR2 YSLEER. The CDR3 has 13 amino acids. V lost 5 bases, J lost 7 bases, and 15 bases lay in between. CDR3 DNA: TGCGCCAGCAGCGACGGCACCAATCGGGAGCAGTACTTC. It encodes CASSDGTNREQYF.

This clonotype was detected ten times or more. The rearrangement links TRBV20-1 to TRBJ2-3; 8 bases match TRBD2. The CDR3 totals 13 residues. The J segment lost 2 bases and the V segment lost 5 bases, leaving 3 bases of the junction unmatched. Germline assignment: CDR1 DFQATT and CDR2 SNEGSKA (reference sequence). The CDR3 region is CSAASGFTDTQYF. The CDR3 region has the DNA TGCAGTGCTGCTAGCGGGTTCACAGATACGCAGTATTTT.

This clonotype occurred once. A much larger clone lies one base from this, so it may be a read error. V gene TRBV27 combines with J gene TRBJ1-5, with 7 bases identical to TRBD1. The germline gives CDR1 MNHEY, CDR2 SMNVEV (reference sequence). The CDR3 is made up of 13 amino acids. The ends lost 6 bases at V and 7 bases at J; junction bases unmatched: 6. The CDR3 reads CASRTGGGQPQHF. Written as DNA, the CDR3 is TGTGCCAGCAGGACTGGAGGGGGCCAGCCCCAGCATTTT.

This clonotype was seen a few times. This chain connects TRBV7-9 to TRBJ1-1; 9 nucleotides match TRBD1. This CDR3 has 16 residues. The ends lost 5 bases at V and 0 bases at J; junction bases unmatched: 7. Germline CDR1 is SEHNR and CDR2 is FQNEAQ (reference sequence). CDR3 in DNA: TGTGCCAGCAGCCTCGGGACAGGGCTCATGAACACTGAAGCTTTCTTT. Its translation: CASSLGTGLMNTEAFF.

This clonotype was counted ten times or more. This sequence joins TRBV6-5 and TRBJ2-5; possible D gene TRBD2, 5 bases. CDR1 and CDR2 (germline): MNHEY, SVGAGI. The CDR3 runs 11 residues. The V end was cut by 2 bases, the J end by 7 bases, with 5 bases between. CDR3 loop: CASSYGGTQYF. The DNA of the CDR3 is TGTGCCAGCAGTTACGGAGGGACCCAGTACTTC.

This clonotype was counted between two and nine times. V gene TRBV4-3 combines with J gene TRBJ1-5; TRBD1 matches at 9 bases. Trimming at V came to 0 bases and at J to 7 bases, leaving 13 bases not matched to a gene. The germline V gene encodes CDR1 LGHNA and CDR2 YSLEER. This CDR3 spans 18 amino acids. CDR3 nucleotide sequence: TGCGCCAGCAGCCAAGATTTTGCGACAGGGGGTGGCATGCAGCCCCAGCATTTT. It is translated as CASSQDFATGGGMQPQHF.

The table lists this clonotype with many counts. The gene calls are TRBV19 and TRBJ2-7, with 10 bases aligning to TRBD1. V was clipped by 5 bases and J by 4 bases; unmatched bases: 8. The CDR3 has 15 amino acids. Germline loops: CDR1 LNHDA, CDR2 SQIVND (reference sequence). The DNA for the CDR3 is TGTGCCAGTAGTCCAACGGGACAGGGGTGGTACGAGCAGTACTTC. Amino acids: CASSPTGQGWYEQYF. The entire variable domain, with the rest obtained from reference TRBV19 and TRBJ2-7, is as follows: DGGITQSPKYLFRKEGQNVTLSCEQNLNHDAMYWYRQDPGQGLRLIYYSQIVNDFQKGDIAEGYSVSREKKESFPLTVTSAQKNPTAFYLCASSPTGQGWYEQYFGPGTRLTVT.

This clonotype has at least ten counts. The J gene is TRBJ2-7, the V gene TRBV27; 10 positions agree with TRBD1. The CDR3 covers 14 residues. J was trimmed by 4 bases and V by 5 bases; bases with no gene match: 5. Per germline, CDR1 MNHEY and CDR2 SMNVEV (reference sequence). In DNA, the CDR3 is TGTGCCAGCAGTCATCGACAGGGGGCTTACGAGCAGTACTTC. Protein product: CASSHRQGAYEQYF.

This clonotype has more than one count but fewer than ten. This chain links TRBV6-6 with TRBJ1-3; D not certain. The CDR3 covers 15 residues. Trimming took 5 bases from V and 4 from J, leaving 15 bases between them. Germline V gene lookup returns CDR1 MNHNY and CDR2 SVGAGI (reference sequence). The CDR3 here is CASSPLAGSGNTIYF. CDR3 nucleotide sequence: TGTGCCAGCAGTCCTCTGGCAGGTTCCGGAAACACCATATATTTT.

This clonotype was seen a handful of times. The chain uses TRBV7-8 and TRBJ1-5; D is uncertain. Germline-derived CDR1 and CDR2 are SGHVS and FQNEAQ. The CDR3 runs to 15 residues. The germline V and J ends were trimmed by 1 base and 0 bases, with 7 bases remaining between them. The CDR3 protein is CASSLEWYSNQPQHF. The CDR3 DNA sequence: TGTGCCAGCAGCTTAGAGTGGTATAGCAATCAGCCCCAGCATTTT.

This clonotype was counted a few times. The chain has TRBV9 and TRBJ2-7, with 7 bases matching TRBD2. CDR3 length: 13 amino acids. The germline gives CDR1 SGDLS, CDR2 YYNGEE. The V gene end was trimmed by 0 bases and the J gene end by 4 bases; junction bases not matched to a gene: 1. The CDR3 sequence: CASSVVSGYEQYF. Written as DNA, the CDR3 is TGTGCCAGCAGCGTAGTTAGCGGGTACGAGCAGTACTTC.